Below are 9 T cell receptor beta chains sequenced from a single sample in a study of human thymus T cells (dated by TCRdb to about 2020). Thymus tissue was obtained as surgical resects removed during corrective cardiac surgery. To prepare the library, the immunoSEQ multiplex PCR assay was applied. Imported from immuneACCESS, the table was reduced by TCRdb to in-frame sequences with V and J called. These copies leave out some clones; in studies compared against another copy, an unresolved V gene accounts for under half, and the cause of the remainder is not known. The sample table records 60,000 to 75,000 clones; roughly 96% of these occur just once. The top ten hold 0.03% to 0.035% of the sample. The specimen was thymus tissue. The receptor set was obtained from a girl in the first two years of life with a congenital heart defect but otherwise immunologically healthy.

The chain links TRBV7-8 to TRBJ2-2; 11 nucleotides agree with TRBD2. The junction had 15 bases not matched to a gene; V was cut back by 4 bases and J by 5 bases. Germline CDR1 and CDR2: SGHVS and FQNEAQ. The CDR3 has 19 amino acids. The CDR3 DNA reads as TGTGCCAGCAGCTCCCAAAATTTACTAGCGGGAGAGGATACCGGGGAGCTGTTTTTT. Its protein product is CASSSQNLLAGEDTGELFF.

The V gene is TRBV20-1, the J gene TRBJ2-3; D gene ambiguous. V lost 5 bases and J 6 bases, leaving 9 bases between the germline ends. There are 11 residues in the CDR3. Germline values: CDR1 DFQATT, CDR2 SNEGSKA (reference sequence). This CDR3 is CSAGVGDTQYF. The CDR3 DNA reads TGCAGTGCTGGGGTGGGGGATACGCAGTATTTT.

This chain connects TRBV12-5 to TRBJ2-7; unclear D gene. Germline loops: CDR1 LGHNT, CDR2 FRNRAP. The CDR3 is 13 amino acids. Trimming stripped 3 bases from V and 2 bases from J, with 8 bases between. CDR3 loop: CASGLGFPYEQYF. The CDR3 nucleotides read TGTGCTAGTGGTTTAGGGTTCCCCTACGAGCAGTACTTC.

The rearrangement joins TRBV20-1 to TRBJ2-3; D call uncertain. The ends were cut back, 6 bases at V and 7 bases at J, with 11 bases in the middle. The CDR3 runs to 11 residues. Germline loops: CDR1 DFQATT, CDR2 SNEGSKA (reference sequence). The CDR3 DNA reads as TGCAGTGCACGGAGCCGTAATACGCAGTATTTT. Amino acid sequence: CSARSRNTQYF.

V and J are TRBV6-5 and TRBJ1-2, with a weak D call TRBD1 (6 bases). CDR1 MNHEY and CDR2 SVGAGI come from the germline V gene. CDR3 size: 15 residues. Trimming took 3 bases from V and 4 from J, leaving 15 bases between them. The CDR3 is CASSYDPGESYGYTF. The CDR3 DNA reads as TGTGCCAGCAGTTATGATCCAGGGGAATCCTATGGCTACACCTTC.

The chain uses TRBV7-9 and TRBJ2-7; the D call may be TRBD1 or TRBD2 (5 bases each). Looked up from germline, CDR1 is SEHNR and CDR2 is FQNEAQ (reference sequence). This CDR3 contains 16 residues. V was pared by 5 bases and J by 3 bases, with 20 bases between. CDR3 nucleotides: TGTGCCAGCAGCAGTAACCCGGGACCTCAGAGCTACGAGCAGTACTTC. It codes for CASSSNPGPQSYEQYF.

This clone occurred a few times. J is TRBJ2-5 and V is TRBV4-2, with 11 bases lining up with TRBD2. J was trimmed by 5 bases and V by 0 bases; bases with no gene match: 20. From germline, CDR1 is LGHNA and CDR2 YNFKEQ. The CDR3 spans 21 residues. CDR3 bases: TGTGCCAGCAGCCAAGATAAACTCCTAGCGGGAGGAATAGGTGGGCAGGAGACCCAGTACTTC. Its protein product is CASSQDKLLAGGIGGQETQYF.

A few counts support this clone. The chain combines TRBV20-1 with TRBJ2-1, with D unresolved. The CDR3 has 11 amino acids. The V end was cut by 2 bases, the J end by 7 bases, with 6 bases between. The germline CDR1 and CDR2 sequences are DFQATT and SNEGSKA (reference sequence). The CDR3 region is CSARRENEQFF. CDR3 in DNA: TGCAGTGCTAGAAGAGAGAATGAGCAGTTCTTC.

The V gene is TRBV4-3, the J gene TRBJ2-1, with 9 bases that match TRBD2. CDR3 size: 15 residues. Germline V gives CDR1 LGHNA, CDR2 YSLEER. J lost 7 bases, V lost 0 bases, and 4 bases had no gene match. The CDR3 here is CASSQDGTSSNEQFF. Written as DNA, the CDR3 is TGCGCCAGCAGCCAAGATGGGACTAGCTCTAATGAGCAGTTCTTC.